The 30 T cell receptor beta chains below all came from one sample that was sequenced in a study of cytomegalovirus exposure and HLA in healthy donors. Both 60 Vbeta primers and 13 Jbeta primers went into the PCR. Produced via immunoSEQ multiplex PCR; TCRdb's table is partial and in-frame only. This table has about 190,000 clones, approximately 81% appearing once. The sequenced material came from PBMCs. The origin of the receptors is a boy younger than 10 in good health and CMV-seronegative.

The chain is built from TRBV19 and TRBJ2-7; no definite D call. V was clipped by 3 bases and J by 2 bases, with 8 bases between them. The CDR3 extends over 13 amino acids. Germline V gene lookup returns CDR1 LNHDA and CDR2 SQIVND (reference sequence). This CDR3 reads CASSIDIPYEQYF. In DNA, the CDR3 is TGTGCCAGTAGTATCGACATCCCCTACGAGCAGTACTTC. The whole variable domain, filled in from reference TRBV19 and TRBJ2-7, reads DGGITQSPKYLFRKEGQNVTLSCEQNLNHDAMYWYRQDPGQGLRLIYYSQIVNDFQKGDIAEGYSVSREKKESFPLTVTSAQKNPTAFYLCASSIDIPYEQYFGPGTRLTVT.

The chain couples TRBV18 to TRBJ2-1, with 9 bases lining up with TRBD1. The germline V gene has CDR1 KGHSH and CDR2 LQKENI. J was trimmed by 6 bases and V by 3 bases; bases with no gene match: 6. The CDR3 spans 15 residues. The CDR3 DNA reads TGTGCCAGCTCACCTCTGACAGGGGGAGGCAATGAGCAGTTCTTC. It codes for CASSPLTGGGNEQFF.

The chain is built from TRBV9 and TRBJ2-7, with 8 bases matching TRBD1. V was pared by 4 bases and J by 2 bases, with 5 bases of the junction left unmatched. CDR1 and CDR2 (germline): SGDLS, YYNGEE. This CDR3 is 14 amino acids long. This chain's CDR3 is CASSRTGMTYEQYF. The CDR3 nucleotides read TGTGCCAGCAGCCGGACAGGGATGACCTACGAGCAGTACTTC. Filled out from reference TRBV9 and TRBJ2-7, the complete variable domain reads DSGVTQTPKHLITATGQRVTLRCSPRSGDLSVYWYQQSLDQGLQFLIQYYNGEERAKGNILERFSAQQFPDLHSELNLSSLELGDSALYFCASSRTGMTYEQYFGPGTRLTVT.

The rearrangement uses TRBV30 and TRBJ1-6; D is undetermined. CDR1 is GTSNPN, CDR2 SVGIG, per germline (reference sequence). CDR3 length equals 13 residues. With 3 bases removed from V and 10 bases from J, the gap between germline ends came to 13 bases. The CDR3 region has the DNA TGTGCCTGGAGGCGGGGAGGTGACTCACCCCTCCACTTT. Translating it yields CAWRRGGDSPLHF.

This chain links TRBV5-8 with TRBJ2-5, with TRBD2 matching 11 bases. J gave up 2 bases and V 4 bases, and 4 bases lay outside the gene matches. CDR3 length: 15 amino acids. Germline V gene lookup returns CDR1 SGHTS and CDR2 YDEGEE. CDR3 region: CASSGGLAAQETQYF. In DNA, the CDR3 is TGTGCCAGCAGCGGGGGACTAGCGGCGCAAGAGACCCAGTACTTC.

This chain links TRBV13 with TRBJ1-1; weak D call: TRBD1 (5 bases). This CDR3 contains 15 residues. V dropped 1 base and J dropped 1 base, with 10 bases sitting between them. Germline CDR1 and CDR2: PRHDT and FYEKMQ (reference sequence). The CDR3 sequence is CASSLEAGSNTEAFF. CDR3 sequence (DNA): TGTGCCAGCAGCTTAGAGGCAGGGTCGAACACTGAAGCTTTCTTT.

The chain couples TRBV30 to TRBJ2-3; D may be TRBD2 (6 bases). Germline assignment: CDR1 GTSNPN and CDR2 SVGIG (reference sequence). The germline V and J ends were trimmed by 2 bases and 3 bases, with 12 bases remaining between them. CDR3 size: 14 residues. CDR3 protein: CAWSSWGRTDTQYF. The DNA for the CDR3 is TGTGCCTGGAGTTCGTGGGGGAGGACAGATACGCAGTATTTT.

The chain recombines TRBV6-5 with TRBJ1-1; no definite D call. Per the germline V gene, CDR1 is MNHEY and CDR2 is SVGAGI. The V and J ends lost 6 bases and 5 bases respectively, with 13 bases between them. This CDR3 contains 13 residues. The CDR3 nucleotides are TGTGCCAGCAGCCTTACGACGACAACTGAAGCTTTCTTT. Protein: CASSLTTTTEAFF.

The rearrangement uses TRBV7-2 and TRBJ2-5; 7 bases map to TRBD1. V shed 0 bases, J shed 5 bases, and the junction held 3 bases outside the gene matches. The CDR3 sequence is 14 residues long. Germline V gives CDR1 SGHTA, CDR2 FQGNSA. In DNA, the CDR3 is TGTGCCAGCAGCTTAGCACAGGGGATGGAGACCCAGTACTTC. Its protein is CASSLAQGMETQYF.

About this clone: This sample includes further DNA sequences coding for the same CDR3. The V call is TRBV5-1, the J call TRBJ1-1; the match to TRBD1 covers 9 bases. Germline loops: CDR1 SGHRS, CDR2 YFSETQ. V was pared by 4 bases and J by 5 bases, with 6 bases of the junction left unmatched. The CDR3 extends over 14 amino acids. This CDR3 reads CASSPPGQGTEAFF. CDR3 DNA: TGCGCCAGCAGCCCACCGGGACAGGGAACTGAAGCTTTCTTT. Using reference TRBV5-1 and TRBJ1-1 for the parts outside the CDR3, the full variable domain is KAGVTQTPRYLIKTRGQQVTLSCSPISGHRSVSWYQQTPGQGLQFLFEYFSETQRNKGNFPGRFSGRQFSNSRSEMNVSTLELGDSALYLCASSPPGQGTEAFFGQGTRLTVV.

This sequence joins TRBV5-1 and TRBJ1-2, with a tentative D call TRBD1 (5 bases). The CDR3 extends over 15 amino acids. CDR1 is SGHRS, CDR2 YFSETQ, per germline. Trimming removed 0 bases at V and 6 bases at J, with 15 bases between. The CDR3 DNA reads TGCGCCAGCAGCTTGGCCGCGGTAGGGGCTCATGGCTACACCTTC. Translation: CASSLAAVGAHGYTF.

Turning to this clone: The same CDR3 also results from other DNA sequences found in this sample. The chain has TRBV28 and TRBJ1-1, with 10 bases that match TRBD1. Per germline, CDR1 MDHEN and CDR2 SYDVKM. The CDR3 consists of 14 residues. J lost 2 bases, V lost 3 bases, and 0 bases had no gene match. The CDR3 coding sequence is TGTGCCAGCAGTTTGACAGGGGGCAACACTGAAGCTTTCTTT. It specifies CASSLTGGNTEAFF. The full variable domain, rest sourced from reference TRBV28 and TRBJ1-1, is DVKVTQSSRYLVKRTGEKVFLECVQDMDHENMFWYRQDPGLGLRLIYFSYDVKMKEKGDIPEGYSVSREKKERFSLILESASTNQTSMYLCASSLTGGNTEAFFGQGTRLTVV.

This chain joins TRBV10-2 and TRBJ2-7; D not certain. Looked up from germline, CDR1 is WSHSY and CDR2 is SAAADI. The length of the CDR3 is 12 residues. V was trimmed by 0 bases and J by 6 bases, leaving 6 bases between them. This CDR3 is CASSESRGEQYF. CDR3 DNA: TGCGCCAGCAGTGAGTCTCGCGGCGAGCAGTACTTC.

V gene TRBV28 combines with J gene TRBJ1-2; possible D gene TRBD1, 5 bases. This CDR3 contains 16 residues. V was cut by 0 bases and J by 4 bases, with 15 bases left in between. Germline CDR1 reads MDHEN; CDR2 reads SYDVKM. Here the CDR3 reads CASSLWHNRQSYGYTF. The DNA of the CDR3 is TGTGCCAGCAGTTTATGGCATAACAGGCAAAGCTATGGCTACACCTTC.

The chain combines TRBV29-1 with TRBJ2-7; D unresolved. CDR1 is SQVTM and CDR2 is ANQGSEA in the germline V gene. V lost 2 bases and J 1 base, leaving 9 bases between the germline ends. The CDR3 is 13 amino acids. The CDR3 loop is CSVETTESYEQYF. CDR3 sequence (DNA): TGCAGCGTTGAAACGACGGAGTCCTACGAGCAGTACTTC.

V and J are TRBV19 and TRBJ1-2; a weak D match, TRBD1 (6 bases). CDR3 size: 16 residues. V dropped 10 bases and J dropped 1 base, with 22 bases sitting between them. The germline gives CDR1 LNHDA, CDR2 SQIVND (reference sequence). This CDR3 reads CATRAGGQLINYGYTF. In nucleotides, the CDR3 is TGTGCCACGCGAGCGGGGGGGCAGCTAATTAACTATGGCTACACCTTC.

This sequence joins TRBV28 and TRBJ2-2; a weak D match, TRBD2 (7 bases). V dropped 6 bases and J dropped 3 bases, with 23 bases sitting between them. Looked up from germline, CDR1 is MDHEN and CDR2 is SYDVKM. The CDR3 loop spans 18 amino acids. CDR3 sequence: CASRVSQGGGPYTGELFF. CDR3 in DNA: TGTGCCAGCAGAGTTTCCCAAGGGGGGGGGCCTTACACCGGGGAGCTGTTTTTT.

The CDR3: CASSLPASDTQYF. Written as DNA, the CDR3 is TGTGCCAGCAGCTTGCCAGCGTCGGATACGCAGTATTTT. The V and J genes are TRBV5-4 and TRBJ2-3; no reliable D call. The CDR3 runs 13 residues. Trimming took 1 base from V and 6 from J, leaving 9 bases between them. In germline, CDR1 is SGHNT, CDR2 YYREEE (reference sequence).

This sequence joins TRBV5-4 and TRBJ2-1, with 11 bases identical to TRBD2. Germline CDR1 SGHNT, CDR2 YYREEE (reference sequence). After removal of 2 bases from V and 8 bases from J, the junction contained 6 bases not matched to a gene. The length of the CDR3 is 15 residues. The CDR3 bases are TGTGCCAGCAGCTTCGGGGGACTAGCGGTACATGAGCAGTTCTTC. It codes for CASSFGGLAVHEQFF.

This clone was picked up one time. The chain links TRBV2 to TRBJ2-2; a possible D gene is TRBD1 (6 bases). Germline V gene data show CDR1 as SNHLY and CDR2 as FYNNEI. V was pared by 2 bases and J by 2 bases, with 18 bases between. The CDR3 contains 18 residues. The CDR3 loop reads CASSEIIPGQVNTGELFF. The CDR3 region has the DNA TGTGCCAGCAGTGAAATTATTCCGGGACAAGTTAACACCGGGGAGCTGTTTTTT.

This chain joins TRBV5-4 and TRBJ2-7; D is unresolved. V was pared by 0 bases and J by 0 bases, with 13 bases between. Germline loops: CDR1 SGHNT, CDR2 YYREEE (reference sequence). CDR3 length equals 16 residues. In nucleotides, the CDR3 is TGTGCCAGCAGCTTGGGTACCGGAAGGAGCTCCTACGAGCAGTACTTC. This encodes CASSLGTGRSSYEQYF.

The V and J genes are TRBV5-8 and TRBJ2-1, with D perhaps TRBD2 (5 bases). The CDR3 has 11 residues. V was pared by 3 bases and J by 9 bases, with 7 bases between. CDR1 and CDR2 (germline): SGHTS, YDEGEE. CDR3 DNA: TGTGCCAGCAGCTGGAGGTTTGAGCAGTTCTTC. It yields the protein CASSWRFEQFF.

The V and J genes are TRBV6-5 and TRBJ2-3; D gene ambiguous. The CDR3 runs 13 residues. Trimming left V 2 bases short and J 1 base short, with 4 bases between. CDR1 is MNHEY and CDR2 is SVGAGI in the germline V gene. Written as DNA, the CDR3 is TGTGCCAGCAGTTACAGAGGCACAGATACGCAGTATTTT. Translated: CASSYRGTDTQYF.

This clone showed up just a few times. The chain uses TRBV7-9 and TRBJ1-1; D not certain. This CDR3 comprises 13 residues. V shed 11 bases and J shed 0 bases, with 13 bases lying between them. Germline CDR1 SEHNR, CDR2 FQNEAQ (reference sequence). DNA for the CDR3: TGTGCCGGCTCCCAGGCCATGAACACTGAAGCTTTCTTT. It specifies CAGSQAMNTEAFF.

J is TRBJ1-2 and V is TRBV28; D might be TRBD1 (5 bases). There are 14 residues in the CDR3. V was shortened by 2 bases and J by 3 bases, with 10 bases between the two germline ends. Germline V gene lookup returns CDR1 MDHEN and CDR2 SYDVKM. CDR3 loop: CASSLSGGDYGYTF. As DNA, the CDR3 is TGTGCCAGCAGTTTAAGCGGGGGGGACTATGGCTACACCTTC.

The V call is TRBV19, the J call TRBJ1-2, with 9 bases aligning to TRBD1. The CDR3 covers 14 residues. After removal of 5 bases from V and 4 bases from J, the junction contained 5 bases not matched to a gene. The V gene's germline CDR1 is LNHDA and CDR2 SQIVND (reference sequence). CDR3 protein: CASSRSTGGYGYTF. In DNA form, the CDR3 reads TGTGCCAGTAGTCGTTCGACAGGGGGCTATGGCTACACCTTC.

The genes are TRBV15 and TRBJ2-5, with unresolved D. Trimming shortened V by 1 base and J by 3 bases, and 15 bases separated the two germline ends. Per the germline V gene, CDR1 is LNHNV and CDR2 is YYDKDF (reference sequence). This CDR3 is built from 16 residues. The CDR3 reads CATSRAVELPKETQYF. The CDR3 coding sequence is TGTGCCACCAGCAGAGCGGTGGAACTACCCAAAGAGACCCAGTACTTC.

This clone was picked up one time. The genes are TRBV6-6 and TRBJ2-7, with 9 bases fitting TRBD1. Unmatched junction bases numbered 11, after V lost 7 bases and J lost 7 bases. The V gene's germline CDR1 is MNHNY and CDR2 SVGAGI (reference sequence). The CDR3 totals 14 residues. The DNA of the CDR3 is TGTGCCAGCACCTTAACAGGGGGCGCGGGAGAGCAGTACGTC. It specifies CASTLTGGAGEQYV.

This chain connects TRBV7-2 to TRBJ1-2; TRBD1 aligns across 7 bases. Germline CDR1 reads SGHTA; CDR2 reads FQGNSA. Germline trimming cut 1 base from V and 2 bases from J; bases unmatched to any gene: 4. This CDR3 region has 15 residues. The CDR3 bases are TGTGCCAGCAGCTTAGAGCAGGGGGGAAACTATGGCTACACCTTC. Its protein product is CASSLEQGGNYGYTF.

The genes are TRBV29-1 and TRBJ2-7; 9 bases match TRBD1. The V gene's germline CDR1 is SQVTM and CDR2 ANQGSEA. The CDR3 contains 11 residues. V trimming: 6 bases; J trimming: 5 bases; junction bases outside the gene matches: 2. CDR3 nucleotide sequence: TGCAGCGTCGGGACAGGGAACGAGCAGTACGTC. Encoded protein: CSVGTGNEQYV.